These 14 T cell receptor beta chains were sequenced from one sample in a study of cytomegalovirus exposure and HLA in healthy donors. PCR involved 60 Vbeta and 13 Jbeta primers. Generated by immunoSEQ multiplex PCR, the TCRdb table keeps only in-frame clones and is missing some. The table lists about 170,000 clones, about 76% of them singletons. Sequenced: PBMCs. Every receptor here comes from a female donor in good health and CMV-seronegative.

The chain employs TRBV27 and TRBJ1-4; no clear D. CDR3 size: 14 residues. The germline V gene has CDR1 MNHEY and CDR2 SMNVEV (reference sequence). Trimming pared 0 bases from V and 7 bases from J, leaving 9 bases between. This chain's CDR3 is CASSLSRAGEKLFF. The CDR3 DNA sequence: TGTGCCAGCAGTTTATCCCGGGCGGGTGAAAAACTGTTTTTT.

This clone was detected only a few times. This chain links TRBV6-1 with TRBJ2-7, with 9 nucleotides matching TRBD1. This CDR3 has 13 residues. The germline V gene encodes CDR1 MNHNS and CDR2 SASEGT. V trimming: 6 bases; J trimming: 0 bases; junction bases outside the gene matches: 0. The CDR3 here is CASRTGGSYEQYF. The CDR3 bases are TGTGCCAGCAGGACAGGGGGCTCCTACGAGCAGTACTTC.

The genes are TRBV28 and TRBJ2-7, with 14 bases fitting TRBD2. V shed 8 bases, J shed 4 bases, and the junction held 4 bases outside the gene matches. CDR3 length: 14 amino acids. The V gene's germline CDR1 is MDHEN and CDR2 SYDVKM. CDR3 sequence: CASFRTSGRYEQYF. Here the CDR3 DNA reads TGTGCCAGCTTTCGGACTAGCGGGAGGTACGAGCAGTACTTC.

This clone came up a few times. The V gene is TRBV19, the J gene TRBJ2-3; 10 nucleotides align to TRBD2. The V segment lost 5 bases and the J segment 4 bases; nucleotides outside the gene matches: 6. In germline, CDR1 is LNHDA, CDR2 SQIVND (reference sequence). This CDR3 spans 15 amino acids. This CDR3 reads CASSVLAGGSDTQYF. The CDR3 DNA sequence: TGTGCCAGTAGTGTTTTAGCGGGGGGTTCAGATACGCAGTATTTT.

This chain connects TRBV29-1 to TRBJ2-7, with 10 bases aligning to TRBD1. This CDR3 has 13 residues. V lost 3 bases, J lost 7 bases, and 6 bases stayed unmatched. Germline V gene sequence: CDR1 SQVTM, CDR2 ANQGSEA. CDR3 bases: TGCAGCGTTGAGATGGACAGGGGGAATGAGCAGTACTTC. Translation gives CSVEMDRGNEQYF.

The chain couples TRBV10-3 to TRBJ2-2; 9 positions agree with TRBD2. V shed 4 bases, J shed 5 bases, and the junction held 5 bases outside the gene matches. The CDR3 is made up of 15 amino acids. Per germline, CDR1 ENHRY and CDR2 SYGVKD. Written as DNA, the CDR3 is TGTGCCATCAGTGGTCGTACTAGCGGGACCGGGGAGCTGTTTTTT. The encoded protein is CAISGRTSGTGELFF.

CDR3 coding DNA: TGTGCCTGCCCCGGGACTAGCGGGGGGAATGAGCAGTTCTTC. It is translated as CACPGTSGGNEQFF. This chain joins TRBV30 and TRBJ2-1; 15 nucleotides agree with TRBD2. V was clipped by 6 bases and J by 7 bases; unmatched bases: 4. Germline CDR1 is GTSNPN and CDR2 is SVGIG (reference sequence). This CDR3 has 14 amino acids.

This clone occurred once. V is TRBV19 and J is TRBJ2-7; the D gene is possibly TRBD2 (6 bases). This CDR3 is built from 15 residues. V was pared by 1 base and J by 0 bases, with 10 bases between. Germline V gene data show CDR1 as LNHDA and CDR2 as SQIVND (reference sequence). The CDR3: CASSIGGISSYEQYF. In nucleotides, the CDR3 is TGTGCCAGTAGTATAGGCGGGATCAGCTCCTACGAGCAGTACTTC.

Only a few counts were recorded for this clone. The chain recombines TRBV4-1 with TRBJ2-7; 8 bases match TRBD1. Germline CDR1 is MGHRA and CDR2 is YSYEKL. This CDR3 comprises 15 residues. V trimming: 1 base; J trimming: 3 bases; junction bases outside the gene matches: 5. The CDR3 sequence: CASSQATGGFYEQYF. CDR3 DNA sequence: TGCGCCAGCAGCCAAGCTACAGGGGGATTCTACGAGCAGTACTTC.

This chain connects TRBV6-6 to TRBJ1-5; D possibly corresponds to TRBD1 (5 bases). Germline V CDR1 and CDR2: MNHNY, SVGAGI (reference sequence). The CDR3 is 15 amino acids. V was trimmed by 2 bases and J by 1 base, leaving 9 bases between them. CDR3 residues: CASSYGQGSNQPQHF. CDR3 nucleotide sequence: TGTGCCAGCAGTTACGGGCAGGGAAGCAATCAGCCCCAGCATTTT.

This clone was found once. V gene TRBV6-5 combines with J gene TRBJ2-1, with 7 bases fitting TRBD2. Germline CDR1 and CDR2: MNHEY and SVGAGI. Trimming removed 3 bases from V and 5 bases from J; junction bases left unmatched: 4. The CDR3 has 14 amino acids. The CDR3 is CASSYGGVNNEQFF. CDR3 nucleotide sequence: TGTGCCAGCAGTTATGGGGGGGTAAACAATGAGCAGTTCTTC.

This rearrangement joins TRBV18 to TRBJ2-2; D perhaps matches TRBD1 (6 bases). Trimming took 0 bases from V and 4 from J, leaving 6 bases between them. The CDR3 length is 14 residues. Germline values: CDR1 KGHSH, CDR2 LQKENI. The CDR3 region has the DNA TGTGCCAGCTCACCACCAGGGGGCACCGGGGAGCTGTTTTTT. Its protein product is CASSPPGGTGELFF.

The V gene is TRBV5-1, the J gene TRBJ1-3; 9 positions match TRBD1. Looked up from germline, CDR1 is SGHRS and CDR2 is YFSETQ. The length of the CDR3 is 15 residues. J lost 4 bases, V lost 2 bases, and 4 bases had no gene match. CDR3 region: CASSFGTGNGNTIYF. CDR3 nucleotide sequence: TGCGCCAGCAGCTTCGGGACAGGGAACGGAAACACCATATATTTT.

The rearrangement joins TRBV9 to TRBJ2-5; TRBD1 is a possible D gene (6 bases). Trimming removed 0 bases from V and 5 bases from J, with 11 bases in between. Germline V gives CDR1 SGDLS, CDR2 YYNGEE. The CDR3 contains 14 residues. In nucleotides, the CDR3 is TGTGCCAGCAGCGTAGGGGGGCTTGGGGAGACCCAGTACTTC. Its protein product is CASSVGGLGETQYF.